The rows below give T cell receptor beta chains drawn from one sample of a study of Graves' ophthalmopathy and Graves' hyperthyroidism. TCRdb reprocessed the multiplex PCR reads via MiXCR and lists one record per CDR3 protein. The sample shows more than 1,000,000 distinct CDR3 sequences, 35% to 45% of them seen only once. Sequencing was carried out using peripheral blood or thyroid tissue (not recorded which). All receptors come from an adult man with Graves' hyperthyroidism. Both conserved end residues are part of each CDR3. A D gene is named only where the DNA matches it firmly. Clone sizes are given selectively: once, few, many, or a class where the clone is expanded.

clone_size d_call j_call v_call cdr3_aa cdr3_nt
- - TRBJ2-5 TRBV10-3 CAIRTTGVETQYF TGTGCCATCAGAACCACGGGGGTAGAGACCCAGTACTTC
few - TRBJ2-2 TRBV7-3 CASSLFPSTGELFF TGTGCCAGCAGCTTATTTCCTAGCACCGGGGAGCTGTTTTTT
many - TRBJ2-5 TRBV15 CATSLDGGPETQYF TGTGCCACCAGCTTAGATGGGGGGCCGGAGACCCAGTACTTC
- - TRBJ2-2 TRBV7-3 CANSLMGAGELFF TGTGCCAACAGCTTAATGGGGGCCGGGGAGCTGTTTTTT
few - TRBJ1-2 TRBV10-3 CASSDSPGANYGYTF TGTGCCAGCAGTGACTCTCCAGGGGCTAACTATGGCTACACCTTC
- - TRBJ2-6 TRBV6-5 CASSYPGPTTSGANVLTF TGTGCCAGCAGTTACCCGGGCCCCACCACCTCTGGGGCCAACGTCCTGACTTTC
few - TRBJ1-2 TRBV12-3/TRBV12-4 CASRATRGYTF TGTGCCAGCAGGGCAACGCGGGGCTATACCTTC
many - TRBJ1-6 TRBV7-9 CASSSVGALLNSPLHF TGTGCCAGCTCTTCCGTGGGGGCCCTATTGAATTCACCCCTCCACTTT
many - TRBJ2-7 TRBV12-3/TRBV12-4 CASSPEYAEQYF TGTGCCAGCAGTCCGGAGTATGCCGAGCAGTACTTC
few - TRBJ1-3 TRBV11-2 CASSSTGREGTLPGNTIYF TGTGCCAGCAGCTCGACAGGAAGGGAGGGGACCCTGCCTGGAAACACCATATATTTT
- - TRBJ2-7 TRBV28 CASSLDGFNEQYF TGTGCCAGCAGTTTAGACGGGTTCAACGAGCAGTACTTC
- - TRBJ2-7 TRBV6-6 CASPKGQDSYEQYF TGTGCCAGCCCGAAGGGACAAGACTCCTACGAGCAGTACTTC
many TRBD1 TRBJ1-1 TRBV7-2 CASSSQQGRDTEAFF TGTGCCAGCAGCTCACAACAGGGGCGGGACACTGAAGCTTTCTTT
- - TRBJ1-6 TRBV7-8 CASIEGSSPQSPSPLHF TGTGCCAGCATCGAGGGAAGCTCCCCCCAATCTCCTTCACCCCTCCACTTT
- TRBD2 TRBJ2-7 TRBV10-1 CASSAGLAWDEQYF TGCGCCAGCAGTGCCGGACTAGCGTGGGACGAGCAGTACTTC
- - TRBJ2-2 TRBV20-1 CSAIQSGPTGELFF TGCAGTGCTATCCAGTCTGGACCCACCGGGGAGCTGTTTTTT
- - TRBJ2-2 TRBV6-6 CASTKQEGGELFF TGTGCCAGCACCAAGCAAGAGGGCGGGGAGCTGTTTTTT
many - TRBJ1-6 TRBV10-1 CASCNGGGESPLHF TGCGCCAGCTGTAATGGGGGTGGCGAATCACCCCTCCACTTT
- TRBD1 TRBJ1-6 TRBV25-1 CASIGTGPNSPLHF TGTGCCAGCATTGGGACAGGCCCTAATTCACCCCTCCACTTT
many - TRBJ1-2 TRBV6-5 CASSRVMDGYTF TGTGCCAGCAGCCGTGTGATGGATGGCTACACCTTC
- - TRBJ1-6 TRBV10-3 CAISLLAGGSPLHF TGTGCCATCAGCCTACTAGCGGGAGGTTCACCCCTCCACTTT
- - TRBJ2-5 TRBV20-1 CSANLEETQYF TGCAGTGCTAATTTGGAAGAGACCCAGTACTTC
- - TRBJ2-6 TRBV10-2 CASSDPAETSGANVLTF TGCGCCAGCAGTGACCCGGCAGAAACCTCTGGGGCCAACGTCCTGACTTTC
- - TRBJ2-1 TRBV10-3 CASSDGVWQFF TGTGCCTCTTCGGATGGAGTTTGGCAGTTCTTC
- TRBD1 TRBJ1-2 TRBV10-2 CASSEEGQVYGYTF TGTGCCAGCAGTGAGGAGGGACAGGTCTATGGCTACACCTTC
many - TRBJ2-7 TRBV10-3 CATEGGAYEQYF TGTGCCACCGAGGGGGGAGCCTACGAGCAGTACTTC
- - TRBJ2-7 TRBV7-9 CASSLTGTSYEQHF TGTGCCAGCAGCTTAACAGGGACCTCCTACGAGCAGCACTTC
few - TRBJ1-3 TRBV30 CAWSVPFRGTIYF TGTGCCTGGAGTGTACCCTTCAGGGGCACCATATATTTT
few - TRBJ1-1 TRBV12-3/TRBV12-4 CASSPRLGIGYTEAFF TGTGCCAGCAGTCCCCGACTTGGGATAGGGTACACTGAAGCTTTCTTT
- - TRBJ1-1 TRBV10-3 CAIPGEEGPSEAFF TGTGCCATCCCGGGGGAGGAGGGTCCCTCTGAAGCTTTCTTT
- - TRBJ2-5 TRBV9 CASSQGLRLQETQYF TGTGCCAGCAGCCAAGGTCTCCGACTACAAGAGACCCAGTACTTC
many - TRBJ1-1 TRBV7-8 CASSLARSRLNTEAFF TGTGCCAGCAGCTTAGCGAGGTCCAGGCTGAACACTGAAGCTTTCTTT
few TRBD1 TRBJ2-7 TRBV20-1 CSAQKGDRTVYEQYF TGCAGTGCTCAAAAAGGGGACAGAACTGTCTACGAGCAGTACTTC
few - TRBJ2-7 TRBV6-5 CASIGGGEQYF TGTGCCAGCATAGGGGGGGGCGAGCAGTACTTC
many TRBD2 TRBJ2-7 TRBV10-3 CAISGLAGGPRGYEQYF TGTGCCATCAGTGGGCTAGCGGGGGGGCCTAGAGGGTACGAGCAGTACTTC
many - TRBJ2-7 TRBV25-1 CASSDFDNSYEQYF TGTGCCAGCAGTGACTTCGACAACTCCTACGAGCAGTACTTC
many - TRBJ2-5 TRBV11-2 CASSPHVLGETQYF TGTGCCAGCAGTCCCCACGTTTTGGGGGAGACCCAGTACTTC
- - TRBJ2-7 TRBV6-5 CASSRGSAEQYF TGTGCCAGCAGTAGAGGGAGCGCCGAGCAGTACTTC
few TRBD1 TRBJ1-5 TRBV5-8 CASSLLRDSLNQPQHF TGTGCCAGCAGCCTATTAAGGGACAGTCTAAATCAGCCCCAGCATTTT
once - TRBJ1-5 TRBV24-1 CATSGGESNQPQHF TGTGCCACTTCCGGGGGCGAAAGCAATCAGCCCCAGCATTTT
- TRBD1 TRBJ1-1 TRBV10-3 CAISESRQGSEAFF TGTGCCATCAGTGAGTCCCGACAGGGGTCTGAAGCTTTCTTT
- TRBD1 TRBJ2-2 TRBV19 CASSILRDRGTGELFF TGTGCCAGTAGTATCCTCCGGGACAGGGGCACCGGGGAGCTGTTTTTT